This T cell receptor beta chain was captured by sequencing in a study of T cells and Merkel cell carcinoma outcomes. Trimming left V 1 base short and J 4 bases short, with 8 bases between. The CDR3 extends over 14 amino acids. Germline values: CDR1 LNHNV, CDR2 YYDKDF (reference sequence). Study-wide results and limits: Repertoire plus T-cell density reportedly predicted Merkel cell carcinoma outcomes.

Sequencing used immunoSEQ multiplex PCR; TCRdb keeps in-frame clones, though not all of them. Seen here are roughly 11,000 clones, 95% to 96% observed once, and the top ten hold approximately 1%. This clone was observed a handful of times. Its antigen is as yet unknown. This TCR was recovered from a human donor with Merkel cell carcinoma. The rearrangement joins TRBV15 to TRBJ1-5, with D hard to call. The specimen was tumor tissue from Merkel cell carcinoma. This CDR3 is CATSRAVWNQPQHF. For the CDR3, the DNA is TGTGCCACCAGCAGAGCGGTATGGAATCAGCCCCAGCATTTT.